This T cell receptor beta chain is from a study of T-cell memory formation after mild COVID-19. Study details: The two donors had largely donor-specific TCR clusters. Whole-study results and caveats: For contracting clones, CD4+ ones sat mainly in CM and EM, CD8+ in EMRA. Day 15 to 85 contractors were CD4/CD8 balanced; later expanders leaned CD4+.

The CDR3 contains 13 residues. Trimming took 2 bases from V and 7 from J, leaving 11 bases between them. This clonotype was found a few times. The antigen remains unidentified. 5'RACE primed from the constant segment yielded TCR alpha and TCR beta cDNA libraries bearing sample barcodes and UMIs. TCRdb itself ran the 5' RACE reads through MiXCR, one entry per CDR3 protein. This table holds approximately 480,000 distinct CDR3 sequences, 15% to 20% found once. The chain has TRBV12-3 or TRBV12-4 and TRBJ1-1; D remains unclear. Sequencing used PBMCs or a T cell subset sorted from them (not recorded which). The TCR was taken from an adult woman who had mild COVID-19 (a few samples of this study predate the infection). Cell type and time point are not known. DNA of the CDR3: TGTGCCAGCAGTTTACCTCCGGCACTTGAAGCTTTCTTT. It encodes CASSLPPALEAFF.